Listed here are 23 T cell receptor beta chains from one sample, sequenced in a study of blood T cell repertoires in COVID-19. This table comes from immunoSEQ multiplex PCR, and its TCRdb copy is limited to in-frame clones, with some not included. The table shows more than 150,000 clones, with approximately 87% occurring only once. The sample taken for sequencing was peripheral blood. The receptors were gathered from a woman in her 70s with acute or convalescent COVID-19.

This chain links TRBV25-1 with TRBJ1-2, with D unresolved. CDR3 size: 13 residues. Per germline, CDR1 MGHDK and CDR2 SYGVNS. The V end lost 2 bases, the J end lost 8 bases, and 12 bases lay between the germline ends. Written as DNA, the CDR3 is TGTGCCAGCAGTGAACTCGGACCGGGAGGCTACACCTTC. Translation gives CASSELGPGGYTF.

This rearrangement joins TRBV10-1 to TRBJ1-1, with D uncertain. CDR3 length: 20 amino acids. The ends were cut back, 5 bases at V and 2 bases at J, with 30 bases in the middle. Germline CDR1 is WNHNN and CDR2 is SYGVQD (reference sequence). CDR3 coding DNA: TGCGCCAGCAGTTCCTCGAAACCGGGAGGCGCCAACCTTCCTAACACTGAAGCTTTCTTT. It codes for CASSSSKPGGANLPNTEAFF.

The V call is TRBV9, the J call TRBJ1-1; possibly TRBD1 for D (6 bases). V was clipped by 0 bases and J by 3 bases, with 9 bases between them. Germline loops: CDR1 SGDLS, CDR2 YYNGEE. The CDR3 loop spans 14 amino acids. The CDR3 DNA follows: TGTGCCAGCAGCGTAGCCAGGGGTGACACTGAAGCTTTCTTT. Residues: CASSVARGDTEAFF.

The chain combines TRBV7-3 with TRBJ1-3; TRBD1 matches at 10 bases. This CDR3 contains 15 residues. The germline CDR1 and CDR2 sequences are SGHTA and FQGTGA. V shed 3 bases and J 6 bases; nucleotides not matched to a gene: 5. DNA for the CDR3: TGTGCCAGCAGCTTGGGACAGGGGCTCGAAAACACCATATATTTT. Protein sequence: CASSLGQGLENTIYF. Variable domain in full (rest from reference TRBV7-3 and TRBJ1-3): GAGVSQTPSNKVTEKGKYVELRCDPISGHTALYWYRQSLGQGPEFLIYFQGTGAADDSGLPNDRFFAVRPEGSVSTLKIQRTERGDSAVYLCASSLGQGLENTIYFGEGSWLTVV.

This clone was seen once. The gene calls are TRBV5-1 and TRBJ2-5, with TRBD1 as a possible D gene (5 bases). The CDR3 totals 11 residues. Trimming removed 1 base at V and 10 bases at J, with 8 bases between. CDR1 is SGHRS, CDR2 YFSETQ, per germline. Written as DNA, the CDR3 is TGCGCCAGCAGCTTGCTTGGACACCAGTACTTC. It translates to CASSLLGHQYF. The full variable domain, with the rest looked up from reference TRBV5-1 and TRBJ2-5, is KAGVTQTPRYLIKTRGQQVTLSCSPISGHRSVSWYQQTPGQGLQFLFEYFSETQRNKGNFPGRFSGRQFSNSRSEMNVSTLELGDSALYLCASSLLGHQYFGPGTRLLVL.

V is TRBV6-5 and J is TRBJ2-2; D gene uncertain. Germline V gene sequence: CDR1 MNHEY, CDR2 SVGAGI. The CDR3 is 13 amino acids. The ends were cut back, 2 bases at V and 6 bases at J, with 7 bases in the middle. The CDR3 DNA is TGTGCCAGCAGTTACGGAGTAGCCGGGGAGCTGTTTTTT. Translating gives CASSYGVAGELFF.

The V gene is TRBV5-1, the J gene TRBJ1-1; perhaps TRBD1 as D (6 bases). The CDR3 contains 15 residues. With 0 bases removed from V and 5 bases from J, the gap between germline ends came to 14 bases. Germline lookup yields CDR1 SGHRS and CDR2 YFSETQ. CDR3 region: CASSLGDQGFTEAFF. The CDR3 region has the DNA TGCGCCAGCAGCTTGGGGGACCAGGGGTTTACTGAAGCTTTCTTT.

V is TRBV6-5 and J is TRBJ2-1; D gene uncertain. CDR1 is MNHEY, CDR2 SVGAGI, per germline. Between the trimmed V and J ends, which lost 6 bases and 2 bases, there was a span of 11 bases. The CDR3 totals 14 residues. Written as DNA, the CDR3 is TGTGCCAGCAGACAGTTCCAAACCTACAATGAGCAGTTCTTC. It yields the protein CASRQFQTYNEQFF.

The chain recombines TRBV3-1 (or the pseudogene TRBV3-2) with TRBJ2-1, with a tentative D call TRBD2 (5 bases). Trimming took off 1 base at V and 7 bases at J, with 8 bases between the two ends. This CDR3 has 13 residues. Germline CDR1 reads LGHDT; CDR2 reads YNNKEL (reference sequence). The CDR3 loop reads CASSQGLANEQFF. CDR3 DNA sequence: TGTGCCAGCAGCCAAGGGCTAGCTAATGAGCAGTTCTTC.

J is TRBJ2-3 and V is TRBV15; the D is unclear. Trimming shortened V by 0 bases and J by 0 bases, and 10 bases separated the two germline ends. Germline CDR1 is LNHNV and CDR2 is YYDKDF (reference sequence). The CDR3 totals 16 residues. CDR3 sequence reads: CATSRDRRASTDTQYF. The CDR3 DNA follows: TGTGCCACCAGCAGAGATCGACGAGCGAGCACAGATACGCAGTATTTT. Filled out from reference TRBV15 and TRBJ2-3, the complete variable domain reads DAMVIQNPRYQVTQFGKPVTLSCSQTLNHNVMYWYQQKSSQAPKLLFHYYDKDFNNEADTPDNFQSRRPNTSFCFLDIRSPGLGDTAMYLCATSRDRRASTDTQYFGPGTRLTVL.

This chain uses TRBV27 with TRBJ1-1; perhaps TRBD1 as D (5 bases). With 5 bases removed from V and 1 base from J, the gap between germline ends came to 17 bases. This CDR3 contains 16 residues. Germline assignment: CDR1 MNHEY and CDR2 SMNVEV (reference sequence). CDR3 sequence reads: CASSLIPDRPNTEAFF. For the CDR3, the DNA is TGTGCCAGCAGTCTGATCCCTGACAGACCGAACACTGAAGCTTTCTTT.

A single count supports this clone. The chain uses TRBV5-6 and TRBJ1-5; D may be TRBD1 (6 bases). The germline gives CDR1 SGHDT, CDR2 YYEEEE. This CDR3 is built from 13 residues. V was cut by 0 bases and J by 7 bases, with 8 bases left in between. CDR3 coding DNA: TGTGCCAGCAGCTTGGGGGGGGGCCAGCCCCAGCATTTT. Translation: CASSLGGGQPQHF.

The chain has TRBV7-2 and TRBJ1-1; tentative D call: TRBD1 (5 bases). The CDR3 has 14 residues. V shed 5 bases and J shed 2 bases, with 12 bases lying between them. The germline gives CDR1 SGHTA, CDR2 FQGNSA. The DNA of the CDR3 is TGTGCCAGCAGCGAAACAGGAGCAAACACTGAAGCTTTCTTT. Translated: CASSETGANTEAFF.

The chain links TRBV5-5 to TRBJ2-7; D not certain. The V end lost 0 bases, the J end lost 0 bases, and 7 bases lay between the germline ends. The length of the CDR3 is 14 residues. Per germline, CDR1 SGHKS and CDR2 YYEKEE (reference sequence). The CDR3 sequence is CASSLGRGSYEQYF. CDR3 bases: TGTGCCAGCAGCTTGGGGAGAGGCTCCTACGAGCAGTACTTC.

V usage is TRBV6-1 and J usage is TRBJ1-2; 9 nucleotides match TRBD1. Trimming cost V 8 bases and J 4 bases; bases outside gene matches: 20. This CDR3 is 18 amino acids long. The germline V gene encodes CDR1 MNHNS and CDR2 SASEGT. This CDR3 is CASGVRGTGSRGGYGYTF. In DNA, the CDR3 is TGTGCCAGCGGTGTCCGGGGGACAGGGTCCCGAGGTGGCTATGGCTACACCTTC.

J is TRBJ1-5 and V is TRBV12-3 or TRBV12-4, with D possibly being TRBD1 (5 bases). Trimming took off 4 bases at V and 6 bases at J, with 10 bases between the two ends. This CDR3 is 13 amino acids long. CDR3 nucleotides: TGTGCCAGCAGTTCCAATCAGGGTCAGCCCCAGCATTTT. It encodes CASSSNQGQPQHF.

CDR3: CASSQPDRVDGYTF. The CDR3 nucleotides read TGTGCCAGCAGCCAACCGGACAGGGTGGACGGCTACACCTTC. The chain joins TRBV5-6 to TRBJ1-2; 8 nucleotides agree with TRBD1. The CDR3 is made up of 14 amino acids. The germline V gene encodes CDR1 SGHDT and CDR2 YYEEEE. The trim removed 4 bases at V and 8 bases at J, leaving 10 bases unmatched.

In this sample, this clone turned up a few times. The chain has TRBV6-5 and TRBJ1-2, with 10 bases fitting TRBD1. CDR1 MNHEY and CDR2 SVGAGI come from the germline V gene. The V gene end was trimmed by 7 bases and the J gene end by 3 bases; junction bases not matched to a gene: 5. This CDR3 spans 14 amino acids. The CDR3, as DNA: TGTGCCAGCACCACGACAGGGGGCTACTATGGCTACACCTTC. Protein: CASTTTGGYYGYTF.

This chain joins TRBV7-9 and TRBJ1-4; TRBD1 might be the D (5 bases). Germline CDR1 SEHNR, CDR2 FQNEAQ (reference sequence). This CDR3 has 13 residues. The germline V and J ends were trimmed by 7 bases and 8 bases, with 14 bases remaining between them. The CDR3 loop is CASTPGREEKLFF. CDR3 DNA sequence: TGTGCCAGCACCCCAGGGAGGGAAGAAAAACTGTTTTTT.

The rearrangement uses TRBV19 and TRBJ1-6; no clear D gene. Germline V gene lookup returns CDR1 LNHDA and CDR2 SQIVND (reference sequence). The V end was cut by 1 base, the J end by 0 bases, with 7 bases between. The CDR3 is made up of 16 amino acids. CDR3 DNA: TGTGCCAGTAGTATAGCCAGGCGCTCCTATAATTCACCCCTCCACTTT. Its translation: CASSIARRSYNSPLHF.

V gene TRBV24-1 combines with J gene TRBJ1-2; 8 bases fit TRBD1. This CDR3 comprises 12 residues. The junction had 3 bases not matched to a gene; V was cut back by 9 bases and J by 4 bases. Germline lookup yields CDR1 KGHDR and CDR2 SFDVKD. CDR3 residues: CATQDRAYGYTF. As DNA, the CDR3 is TGTGCCACCCAGGACAGGGCCTATGGCTACACCTTC.

The rearrangement uses TRBV28 and TRBJ1-5, with 8 bases lining up with TRBD1. Germline V lookup: CDR1 MDHEN, CDR2 SYDVKM. Germline trimming cut 6 bases from V and 7 bases from J; bases unmatched to any gene: 2. The CDR3 spans 12 residues. This CDR3 reads CASRTGVQPQHF. Written as DNA, the CDR3 is TGTGCCAGCAGGACAGGGGTACAGCCCCAGCATTTT.

The genes are TRBV3-1 (or the pseudogene TRBV3-2) and TRBJ2-3, with TRBD2 identical over 13 bases. Per the germline V gene, CDR1 is LGHDT and CDR2 is YNNKEL (reference sequence). There are 16 residues in the CDR3. V shed 4 bases, J shed 4 bases, and the junction held 5 bases outside the gene matches. The CDR3 sequence is CASSLGLAGSADTQYF. As DNA, the CDR3 is TGTGCCAGCAGCCTGGGACTAGCGGGAAGTGCAGATACGCAGTATTTT.